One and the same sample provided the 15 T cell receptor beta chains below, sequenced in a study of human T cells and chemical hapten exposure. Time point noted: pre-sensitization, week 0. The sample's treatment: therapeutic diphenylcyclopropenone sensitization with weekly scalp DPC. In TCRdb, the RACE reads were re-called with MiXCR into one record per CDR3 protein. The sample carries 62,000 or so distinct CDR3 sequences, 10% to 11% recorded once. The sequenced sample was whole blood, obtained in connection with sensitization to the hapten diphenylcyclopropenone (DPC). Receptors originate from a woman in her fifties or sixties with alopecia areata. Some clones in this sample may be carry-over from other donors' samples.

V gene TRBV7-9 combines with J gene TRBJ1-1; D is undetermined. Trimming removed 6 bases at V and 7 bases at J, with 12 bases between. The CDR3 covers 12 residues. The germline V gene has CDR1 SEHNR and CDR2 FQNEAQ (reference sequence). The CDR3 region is CASSSTASEAFF. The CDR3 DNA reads TGTGCCAGCAGTTCGACGGCGAGTGAAGCTTTCTTT.

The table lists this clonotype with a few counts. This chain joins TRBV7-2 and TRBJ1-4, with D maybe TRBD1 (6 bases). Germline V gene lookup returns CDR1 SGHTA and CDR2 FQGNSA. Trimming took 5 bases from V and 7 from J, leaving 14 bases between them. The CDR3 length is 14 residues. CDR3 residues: CASSPRGQGEKLFF. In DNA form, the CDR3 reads TGTGCCAGCAGCCCGCGGGGGCAGGGTGAAAAACTGTTTTTT.

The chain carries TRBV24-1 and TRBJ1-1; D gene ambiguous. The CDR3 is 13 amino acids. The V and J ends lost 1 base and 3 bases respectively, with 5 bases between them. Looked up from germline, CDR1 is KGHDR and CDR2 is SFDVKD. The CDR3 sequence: CATSDLWHTEAFF. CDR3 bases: TGTGCCACCAGTGATTTATGGCACACTGAAGCTTTCTTT.

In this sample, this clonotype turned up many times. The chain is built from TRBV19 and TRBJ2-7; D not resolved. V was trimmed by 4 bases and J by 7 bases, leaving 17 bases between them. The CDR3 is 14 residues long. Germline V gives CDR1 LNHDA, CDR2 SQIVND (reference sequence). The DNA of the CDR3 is TGTGCCAGTAGTACGATTCCCACCTTCGGGGAGCAGTACTTC. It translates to CASSTIPTFGEQYF.

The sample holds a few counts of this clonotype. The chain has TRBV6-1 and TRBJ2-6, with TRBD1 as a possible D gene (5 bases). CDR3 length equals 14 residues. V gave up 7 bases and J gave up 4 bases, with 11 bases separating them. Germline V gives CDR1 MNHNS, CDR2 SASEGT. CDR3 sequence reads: CASIGALGANVLTF. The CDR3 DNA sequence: TGTGCCAGCATAGGGGCTCTGGGGGCCAACGTCCTGACTTTC.

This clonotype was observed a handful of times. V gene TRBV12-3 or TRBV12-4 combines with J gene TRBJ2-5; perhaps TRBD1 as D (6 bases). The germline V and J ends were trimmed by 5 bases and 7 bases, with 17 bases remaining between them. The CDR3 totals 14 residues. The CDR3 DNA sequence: TGTGCCAGCAGTGCACGGGTGGGGGCAGGGACCCAGTACTTC. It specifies CASSARVGAGTQYF.

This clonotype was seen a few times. The CDR3 DNA follows: TGTGCCAGCAGCTTAGTGGTAGAGACCGGGGAGCTGTTTTTT. Residues: CASSLVVETGELFF. The V gene is TRBV7-2, the J gene TRBJ2-2; D is ambiguous. Per the germline V gene, CDR1 is SGHTA and CDR2 is FQGNSA. This CDR3 has 14 residues. V was clipped by 1 base and J by 5 bases, with 8 bases between them.

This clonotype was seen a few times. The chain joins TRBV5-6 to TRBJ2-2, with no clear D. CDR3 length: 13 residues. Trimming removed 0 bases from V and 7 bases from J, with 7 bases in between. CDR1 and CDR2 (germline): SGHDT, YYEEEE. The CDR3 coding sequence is TGTGCCAGCAGCTTGGTAGGAGACGGGGAGCTGTTTTTT. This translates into CASSLVGDGELFF.

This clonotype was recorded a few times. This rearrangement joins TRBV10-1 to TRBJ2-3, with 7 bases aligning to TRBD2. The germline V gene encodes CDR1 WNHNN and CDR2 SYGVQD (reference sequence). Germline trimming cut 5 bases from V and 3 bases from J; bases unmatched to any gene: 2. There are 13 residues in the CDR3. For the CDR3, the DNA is TGCGCCAGCAGTATTAGCGGGACAGATACGCAGTATTTT. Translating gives CASSISGTDTQYF.

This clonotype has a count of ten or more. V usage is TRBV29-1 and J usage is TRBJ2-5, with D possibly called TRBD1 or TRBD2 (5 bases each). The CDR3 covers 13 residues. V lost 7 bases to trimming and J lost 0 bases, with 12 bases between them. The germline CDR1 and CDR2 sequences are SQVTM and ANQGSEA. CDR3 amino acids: CSGGPTYQETQYF. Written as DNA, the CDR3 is TGCAGCGGGGGACCCACGTACCAAGAGACCCAGTACTTC. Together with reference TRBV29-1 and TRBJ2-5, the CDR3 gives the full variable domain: SAVISQKPSRDICQRGTSLTIQCQVDSQVTMMFWYRQQPGQSLTLIATANQGSEATYESGFVIDKFPISRPNLTFSTLTVSNMSPEDSSIYLCSGGPTYQETQYFGPGTRLLVL.

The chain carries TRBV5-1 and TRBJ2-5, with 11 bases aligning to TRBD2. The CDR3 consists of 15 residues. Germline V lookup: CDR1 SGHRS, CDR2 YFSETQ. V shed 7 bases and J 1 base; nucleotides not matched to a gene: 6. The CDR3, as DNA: TGCGCCAGCGGGCCCGGGACTAGCGGCCAAGAGACCCAGTACTTC. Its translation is CASGPGTSGQETQYF.

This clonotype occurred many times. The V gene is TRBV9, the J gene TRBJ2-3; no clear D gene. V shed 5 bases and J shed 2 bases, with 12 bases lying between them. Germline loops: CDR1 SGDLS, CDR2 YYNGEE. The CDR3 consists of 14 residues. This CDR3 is CASSSNPVTDTQYF. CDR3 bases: TGTGCCAGCAGTTCCAATCCAGTCACAGATACGCAGTATTTT. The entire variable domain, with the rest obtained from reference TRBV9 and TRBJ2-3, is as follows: DSGVTQTPKHLITATGQRVTLRCSPRSGDLSVYWYQQSLDQGLQFLIQYYNGEERAKGNILERFSAQQFPDLHSELNLSSLELGDSALYFCASSSNPVTDTQYFGPGTRLTVL.

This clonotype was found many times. In DNA form, the CDR3 reads TGTGCCAGCAGTAACAAATATGGCTACACCTTC. Amino acid sequence: CASSNKYGYTF. The rearrangement joins TRBV28 to TRBJ1-2; unclear D gene. V was pared by 5 bases and J by 5 bases, with 6 bases between. The CDR3 covers 11 residues. The germline gives CDR1 MDHEN, CDR2 SYDVKM.

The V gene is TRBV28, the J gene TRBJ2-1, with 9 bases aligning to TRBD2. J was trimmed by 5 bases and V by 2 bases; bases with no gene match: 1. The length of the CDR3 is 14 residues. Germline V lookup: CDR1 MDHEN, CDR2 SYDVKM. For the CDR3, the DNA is TGTGCCAGCAGTTTACTAGCGGGGAACAATGAGCAGTTCTTC. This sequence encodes CASSLLAGNNEQFF.

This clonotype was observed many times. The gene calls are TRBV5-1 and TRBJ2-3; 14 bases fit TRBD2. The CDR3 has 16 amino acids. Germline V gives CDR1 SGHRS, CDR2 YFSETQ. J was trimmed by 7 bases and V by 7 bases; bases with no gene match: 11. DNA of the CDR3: TGCGCCAGCGGCGGGGTCGGGACTAGCGGGAGTAATACGCAGTATTTT. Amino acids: CASGGVGTSGSNTQYF.